The next 9 T cell receptor beta chains were all read from a single sample in a study of identifying expanded T cells in peripheral blood (dated by TCRdb to about 2019). The method was the immunoSEQ multiplex PCR assay. The table comes from immuneACCESS by way of TCRdb, which keeps in-frame sequences with V and J called. Part of the clones is missing from these tables; in studies checked, under half for an unresolved V gene and the rest for unknown reasons. Within this sample are around 130,000 clones, with 86% of them counted one time only. The top ten clonotypes cover 7.5% to 9% of the sample. Source material: blood. These receptors were taken from a person aged 18 to 75 in good health.

The chain couples TRBV29-1 to TRBJ1-1; D is ambiguous. Germline values: CDR1 SQVTM, CDR2 ANQGSEA. This CDR3 has 12 amino acids. The V end lost 4 bases, the J end lost 0 bases, and 6 bases lay between the germline ends. The CDR3 sequence: CSVVTVNTEAFF. The CDR3 DNA sequence: TGCAGCGTTGTAACGGTGAACACTGAAGCTTTCTTT.

J is TRBJ1-1 and V is TRBV12-5; D is ambiguous. Per the germline V gene, CDR1 is LGHNT and CDR2 is FRNRAP. V shed 3 bases and J shed 7 bases, with 12 bases lying between them. The length of the CDR3 is 13 residues. The CDR3 sequence: CASGFDPHREAFF. DNA of the CDR3: TGTGCTAGTGGTTTCGATCCTCACCGTGAAGCTTTCTTT.

About this clone: This specimen includes other DNA sequences encoding the same CDR3. The chain is built from TRBV19 and TRBJ1-4; TRBD1 is a possible D gene (5 bases). Per germline, CDR1 LNHDA and CDR2 SQIVND (reference sequence). The CDR3 runs 14 residues. Between the trimmed V and J ends, which lost 7 bases and 6 bases, there was a span of 15 bases. The DNA of the CDR3 is TGTGCCAGTACCCGACGAGGAGGGGATGAAAAACTGTTTTTT. Translated: CASTRRGGDEKLFF. Using reference TRBV19 and TRBJ1-4 for the parts outside the CDR3, the full variable domain is DGGITQSPKYLFRKEGQNVTLSCEQNLNHDAMYWYRQDPGQGLRLIYYSQIVNDFQKGDIAEGYSVSREKKESFPLTVTSAQKNPTAFYLCASTRRGGDEKLFFGSGTQLSVL.

The genes are TRBV18 and TRBJ1-5; 11 bases fit TRBD1. In germline, CDR1 is KGHSH, CDR2 LQKENI. The CDR3 is 16 residues long. V lost 6 bases and J lost 2; bases outside the gene matches: 6. Written as DNA, the CDR3 is TGTGCCAGCTCCACCGGGACAGGGGGTGGCAATCAGCCCCAGCATTTT. Its protein product is CASSTGTGGGNQPQHF.

This clone has a handful of counts. V usage is TRBV29-1 and J usage is TRBJ2-7, with 9 bases lining up with TRBD1. CDR3 length: 14 amino acids. Germline V lookup: CDR1 SQVTM, CDR2 ANQGSEA. Losses at the gene ends were 6 bases for V and 3 bases for J; bases not matched to a gene: 9. The CDR3 bases are TGCAGCGTGACAGGGGGATCTTTCAACTACGAGCAGTACTTC. Encoded protein: CSVTGGSFNYEQYF.

The gene calls are TRBV5-1 and TRBJ2-4; D remains unclear. There are 14 residues in the CDR3. Trimming removed 5 bases from V and 0 bases from J, with 9 bases in between. Germline V gives CDR1 SGHRS, CDR2 YFSETQ. CDR3 sequence reads: CASSETEAKNIQYF. CDR3 bases: TGCGCCAGCAGTGAAACAGAAGCCAAAAACATTCAGTACTTC. The full variable domain, in which reference TRBV5-1 and TRBJ2-4 provide the parts outside the CDR3, is KAGVTQTPRYLIKTRGQQVTLSCSPISGHRSVSWYQQTPGQGLQFLFEYFSETQRNKGNFPGRFSGRQFSNSRSEMNVSTLELGDSALYLCASSETEAKNIQYFGAGTRLSVL.

The chain couples TRBV7-3 to TRBJ2-2; no reliable D call. This CDR3 has 13 residues. V was cut by 2 bases and J by 4 bases, with 5 bases left in between. Germline loops: CDR1 SGHTA, CDR2 FQGTGA. CDR3 protein: CASSLERTGELFF. Here the CDR3 DNA reads TGTGCCAGCAGCTTAGAGCGCACCGGGGAGCTGTTTTTT.

The V call is TRBV6-6, the J call TRBJ2-3; D is perhaps TRBD1 (5 bases). CDR1 is MNHNY, CDR2 SVGAGI, per germline (reference sequence). The V and J ends lost 3 bases and 6 bases respectively, with 13 bases between them. The CDR3 loop spans 14 amino acids. The CDR3 sequence is CASSYGAFVDTQYF. The CDR3 nucleotides read TGTGCCAGCAGTTATGGGGCCTTTGTGGATACGCAGTATTTT.

The rearrangement links TRBV6-5 to TRBJ1-1; D call uncertain. Trimming took off 6 bases at V and 4 bases at J, with 6 bases between the two ends. This CDR3 has 11 residues. Germline V CDR1 and CDR2: MNHEY, SVGAGI. CDR3 in amino acids: CASSGTTEAFF. In DNA form, the CDR3 reads TGTGCCAGCAGCGGAACCACTGAAGCTTTCTTT.